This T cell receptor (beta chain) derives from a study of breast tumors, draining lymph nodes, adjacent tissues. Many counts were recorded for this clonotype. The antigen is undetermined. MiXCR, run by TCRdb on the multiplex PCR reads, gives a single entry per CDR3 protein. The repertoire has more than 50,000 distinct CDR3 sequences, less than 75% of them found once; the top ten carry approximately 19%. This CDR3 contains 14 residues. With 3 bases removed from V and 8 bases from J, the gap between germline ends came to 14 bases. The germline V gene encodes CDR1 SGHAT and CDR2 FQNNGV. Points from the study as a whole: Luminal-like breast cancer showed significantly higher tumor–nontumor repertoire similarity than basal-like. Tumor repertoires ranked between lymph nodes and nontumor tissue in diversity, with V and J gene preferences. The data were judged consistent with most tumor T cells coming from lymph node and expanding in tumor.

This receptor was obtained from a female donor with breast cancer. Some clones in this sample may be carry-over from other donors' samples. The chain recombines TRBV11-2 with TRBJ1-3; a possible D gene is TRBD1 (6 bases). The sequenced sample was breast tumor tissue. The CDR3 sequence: CASSLSGAWDTIYF. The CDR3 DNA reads TGTGCCAGCAGCTTGTCAGGGGCGTGGGACACCATATATTTT.